This paragraph reports one TCR beta chain. With median age around 50 years (range roughly 21-75) and about 60% female, healthy controls came from blood donor buffy coats. Measured with immunoSEQ multiplex PCR; TCRdb has only the in-frame clones, and not every one. The table includes about 10,000 clones, about three quarters detected once. The record originates from a study of somatic mutations in cytotoxic T cells in rheumatoid arthritis. At the level of the study: At nearly 100% purity, some V beta antibody-stained T-cell populations were flow-sorted, and these included V beta1+ cells that were sequenced for TCRB.

The specimen was CD8+ T cells sorted from blood. This clonotype was obtained from a man aged 50 to 60 in good health.

CDR3 amino acids: CASSPGGPDTQYF. The CDR3 DNA reads TGCGCCAGCAGCCCGGGGGGTCCAGATACGCAGTATTTT. The chain combines TRBV5-1 with TRBJ2-3; TRBD2 matches at 7 bases. This CDR3 comprises 13 residues. Per the germline V gene, CDR1 is SGHRS and CDR2 is YFSETQ. The J segment lost 4 bases and the V segment lost 4 bases, leaving 3 bases of the junction unmatched.